There are a few counts of the clone carrying this T cell receptor beta chain. Its antigen is still unknown. The entry originates in a study of regulatory T cells in long-lasting Graves disease. General observations from the study: Patients with persistent disease shared fewer than 3,500 public clonotypes, outpacing the 966 shared by new patients. Under persistent disease, TRBV28, TRBJ1-2 and TRBJ2-5 were used preferentially.

This CDR3 contains 14 residues. Trimming cost V 6 bases and J 5 bases, with 15 bases left between them. Germline CDR1 and CDR2: MDHEN and SYDVKM. Time point indicated: persistent/refractory GD, antithyroid drugs over 5 years with positive TRAb. Following extraction of RNA from PBMCs, that RNA was used to make the TCR library. Arm-PCR of CDR3 regions with iRepertoire HTBI primers generated TCR beta libraries. One entry per CDR3 protein, called by TCRdb with MiXCR from the multiplex PCR reads. The repertoire includes around 460,000 distinct CDR3 sequences, roughly 23% of them detected once, and over 10% sits in the top ten.

The sequencing used peripheral blood mononuclear cells (PBMCs), collected when the disease was refractory, from a patient treated with antithyroid drugs. The sequence derives from a female donor with Graves disease. The V call is TRBV28, the J call TRBJ2-3, with D unclear. The CDR3 is CASSWQLVRDTQYF. The CDR3 DNA reads as TGTGCCAGCAGCTGGCAGTTGGTCAGAGATACGCAGTATTTT. The full variable domain, completed using reference TRBV28 and TRBJ2-3, is DVKVTQSSRYLVKRTGEKVFLECVQDMDHENMFWYRQDPGLGLRLIYFSYDVKMKEKGDIPEGYSVSREKKERFSLILESASTNQTSMYLCASSWQLVRDTQYFGPGTRLTVL.